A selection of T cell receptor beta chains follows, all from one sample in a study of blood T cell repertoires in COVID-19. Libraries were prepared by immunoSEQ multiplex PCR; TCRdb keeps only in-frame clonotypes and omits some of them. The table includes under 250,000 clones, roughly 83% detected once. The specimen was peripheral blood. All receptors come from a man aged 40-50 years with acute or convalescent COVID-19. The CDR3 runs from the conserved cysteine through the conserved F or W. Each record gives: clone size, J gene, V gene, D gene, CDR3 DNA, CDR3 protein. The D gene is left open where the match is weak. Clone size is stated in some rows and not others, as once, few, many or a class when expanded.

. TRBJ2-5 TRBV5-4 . TGTGCCAGCAGCTTCGAAGAGACCCAGTACTTC CASSFEETQYF
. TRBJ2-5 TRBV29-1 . TGCAGCAGCCAAGCACCCCAGACCCAGTACTTC CSSQAPQTQYF
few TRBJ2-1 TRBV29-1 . TGCAGCGCGGGAGCTTCCTACAATGAGCAGTTCTTC CSAGASYNEQFF
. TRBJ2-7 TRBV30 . TGTGCCTGGAGTGTATCAAGCGGGTTAGGGGAGCAGTACTTC CAWSVSSGLGEQYF
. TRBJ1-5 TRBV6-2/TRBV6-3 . TGTGCCAGCAGTCCCGCCGGAGGTTGGGAGCCCCAGCATTTT CASSPAGGWEPQHF
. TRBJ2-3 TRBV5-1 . TGCGCCAGCAGCTTGGGGACTCTAAAGACCACAGATACGCAGTATTTT CASSLGTLKTTDTQYF
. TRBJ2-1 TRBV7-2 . TGTGCCAGCAGCTTCACGCGACAGGGAGGCTACAATGAGCAGTTCTTC CASSFTRQGGYNEQFF
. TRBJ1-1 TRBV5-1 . TGCGCCAGCAGCTTGGGAGTGAACACTGAAGCTTTCTTT CASSLGVNTEAFF
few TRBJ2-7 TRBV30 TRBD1 TGTGCCTGGACCGGGACAGGGGGGAGGGGACGCGAGCAGTACTTC CAWTGTGGRGREQYF
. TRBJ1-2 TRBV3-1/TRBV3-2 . TGTGCCAGCAGCCAAGAATGGACAGCCAACTATGGCTACACCTTC CASSQEWTANYGYTF
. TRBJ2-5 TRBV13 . TGTGCCAGCAGCTTATCGGGCAGGGAAGAGACCCAGTACTTC CASSLSGREETQYF
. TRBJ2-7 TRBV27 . TGTGCCAGCAGTTTCCAGGTCTCCTACGAGCAGTACTTC CASSFQVSYEQYF
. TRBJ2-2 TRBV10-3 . TGTGCCATTGGTGAGGGGCTAGCTGACGGGGAGCTGTTTTTT CAIGEGLADGELFF
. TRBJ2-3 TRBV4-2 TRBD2 TGTGCCAGCAGCCAAGCAGGGACTAGCGGGGCTAGCACAGATACGCAGTATTTT CASSQAGTSGASTDTQYF
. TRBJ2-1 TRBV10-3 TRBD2 TGTGCCATCAGAGGACTAGCGGAAGAGAACAATGAGCAGTTCTTC CAIRGLAEENNEQFF
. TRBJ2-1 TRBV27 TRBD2 TGTGCCAGCAACCCTTTGACTAGCGGGAGGCACGGCGGAGATGAGCAGTTCTTC CASNPLTSGRHGGDEQFF
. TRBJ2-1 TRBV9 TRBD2 TGTGCCAGCAGCGTGACGGGAGGATCCAATGAGCAGTTCTTC CASSVTGGSNEQFF
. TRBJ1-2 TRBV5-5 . TGTGCCAGCAGCTCGGACAGCGCTAGGACCAACTATGGCTACACCTTC CASSSDSARTNYGYTF
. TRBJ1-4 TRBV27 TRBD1 TGTGCCAGCAGTCCCGGACAGGGGGGCGAAAAACTGTTTTTT CASSPGQGGEKLFF
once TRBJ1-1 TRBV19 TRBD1 TGTGCCAGTAGTATAGACCCCGGACAGGGGCCTGAAGCTTTCTTT CASSIDPGQGPEAFF
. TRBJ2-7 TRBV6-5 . TGTGCCAGCAGTTACTCACTCGACACGAACTACGAGCAGTACTTC CASSYSLDTNYEQYF
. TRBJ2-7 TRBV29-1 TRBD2 TGCAGCGTTGAAGAACGCGGGAGGGTTTCCTACGAGCAGTACTTC CSVEERGRVSYEQYF
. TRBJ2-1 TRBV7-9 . TGTGCCAGCAGCTTAGTGGTTTTAGCCTACAATGAGCAGTTCTTC CASSLVVLAYNEQFF
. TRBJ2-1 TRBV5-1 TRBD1 TGCGCCAGCAGCTTGGGACAGGGCCACTACAATGAGCAGTTCTTC CASSLGQGHYNEQFF
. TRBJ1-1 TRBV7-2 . TGTGCCAGCAGCCCAGGGTGGGTCGCTGAAGCTTTCTTT CASSPGWVAEAFF
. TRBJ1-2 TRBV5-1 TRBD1 TGCGCCAGCAGCGCGGGACAGGGGGCTTATGGCTACACCTTC CASSAGQGAYGYTF
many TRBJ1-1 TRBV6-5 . TGTGCCAGCAGTTTTTCCTCTACTGAAGCTTTCTTT CASSFSSTEAFF
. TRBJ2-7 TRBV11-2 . TGTGCCAGCAGCTTAGACAGGGATTACGAGCAGTACTTC CASSLDRDYEQYF
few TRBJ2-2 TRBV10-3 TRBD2 TGTGCCATCAGACCGACCTTAGCGGGAGATGGCACCGGGGAGCTGTTTTTT CAIRPTLAGDGTGELFF
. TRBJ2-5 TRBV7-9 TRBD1 TGTGCCAGCAGCTCCCGACAGGGGCGGGAGACCCAGTACTTC CASSSRQGRETQYF
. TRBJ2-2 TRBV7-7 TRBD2 TGTGCCAGCAGCCTCAGCGGGGGCACCGGGGAGCTGTTTTTT CASSLSGGTGELFF
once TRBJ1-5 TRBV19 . TGTGCCAGTAGTATATCAGGGTCCCCACAGCCCCAGCATTTT CASSISGSPQPQHF
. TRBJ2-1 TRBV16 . TGTGCCAGCAGCCAATCAGGGGTGGGCTACAATGAGCAGTTCTTC CASSQSGVGYNEQFF
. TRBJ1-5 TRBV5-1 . TGCGCCAGCAGACCGGACAGTAATCAGCCCCAGCATTTT CASRPDSNQPQHF
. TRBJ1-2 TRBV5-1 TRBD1 TGCGCCAGCAGCTTGAGGGACAGGGGTTACTATGGCTACACCTTC CASSLRDRGYYGYTF
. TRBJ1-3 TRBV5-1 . TGCGCCAGCAGCTCTGGTGCCGGTTCTGGAAACACCATATATTTT CASSSGAGSGNTIYF
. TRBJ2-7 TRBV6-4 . TGTGCCAGCAGTGCGGGATCGCCCGCAGAGAGGGAGCAGTACTTC CASSAGSPAEREQYF
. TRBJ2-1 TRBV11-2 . TGTGCCAGCAGCCCAGACAGTGGGGGCATGTTCAATGAGCAGTTCTTC CASSPDSGGMFNEQFF
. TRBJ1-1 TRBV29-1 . TGCAGCGTTACACATGGGGGGAGCGACACTGAAGCTTTCTTT CSVTHGGSDTEAFF
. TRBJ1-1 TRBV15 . TGTGCCACCAGCAGAGATGCCCGGGTCACTGAAGCTTTCTTT CATSRDARVTEAFF
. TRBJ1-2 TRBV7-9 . TGTGCCAGCAGCTTACCGGGACAATCAACTAACTATGGCTACACCTTC CASSLPGQSTNYGYTF
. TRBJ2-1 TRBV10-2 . TGCGCCAGCATGGGACCGCGCGGGGCCTCCTACAATGAGCAGTTCTTC CASMGPRGASYNEQFF
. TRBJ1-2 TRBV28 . TGTGCCAGCAGTTGGGACTCTGGCTACACCTTC CASSWDSGYTF
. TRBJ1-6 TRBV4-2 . TGTGCCAGCAGCCAAGAAAAGGAGGATAATTCACCCCTCCACTTT CASSQEKEDNSPLHF
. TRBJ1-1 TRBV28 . TGTGCCAGCCAGAACACTGAAGCTTTCTTT CASQNTEAFF
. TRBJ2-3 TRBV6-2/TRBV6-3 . TGTGCCAGCAGTCTTACTAGGAGCACAGATACGCAGTATTTT CASSLTRSTDTQYF
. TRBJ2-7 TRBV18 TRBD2 TGTGCCAGCTCATCAAGGGAGGGACCAAAGGCCTACGAGCAGTACTTC CASSSREGPKAYEQYF
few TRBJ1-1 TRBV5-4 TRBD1 TGTGCCAGCAGCTCAACGACAGGGGTGCCTGAAGCTTTCTTT CASSSTTGVPEAFF
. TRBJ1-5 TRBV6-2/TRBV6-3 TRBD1 TGTGCCAGCAGTTCATTCGGACAGGTCAATCAGCCCCAGCATTTT CASSSFGQVNQPQHF
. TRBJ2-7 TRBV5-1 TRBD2 TGCGCCAGCAGCCCCCGGCCACAGGGGACCGGACTAGCGATCTACGAGCAGTACTTC CASSPRPQGTGLAIYEQYF
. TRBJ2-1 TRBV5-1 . TGCGCCAGCAGCTTGGAGCTGCGGGCCTACTACAATGAGCAGTTCTTC CASSLELRAYYNEQFF
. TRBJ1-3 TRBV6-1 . TGTGCCAGCAGTGACGGTTGGGGAAACACCATATATTTT CASSDGWGNTIYF
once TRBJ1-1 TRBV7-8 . TGTGCCAGCAGCTTAGAGTTAGGGCAGGGGACTGAAGCTTTCTTT CASSLELGQGTEAFF
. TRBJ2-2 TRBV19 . TGTGCCAGTACTCCGACAGGTACGAACACCGGGGAGCTGTTTTTT CASTPTGTNTGELFF